This TCR beta chain was sequenced in a study of cytomegalovirus exposure and HLA in healthy donors. A remark on this clone: Its target is unknown.

Study-wide results and limits: Some TCR beta chains (roughly 160 of them) were listed as cytomegalovirus-associated. The authors excluded some V segments, including TRBV6-2 and TRBV6-3, as indistinguishable.

PCR used 60 Vbeta primers and 13 Jbeta primers. The repertoire was sequenced with immunoSEQ multiplex PCR; TCRdb's copy has only in-frame clones and lacks some. The data contain 160,000 or so clones, around 78% of them seen just once; the ten biggest clones take up under 2%. V lost 6 bases, J lost 6 bases, and 12 bases lay in between. Germline V gives CDR1 SNHLY, CDR2 FYNNEI. The CDR3 spans 14 residues. The clonotype comes from a man aged 35-49 years in good health and CMV-seronegative. This sequence joins TRBV2 and TRBJ1-6; D gene unclear. The sequencing sample was made of PBMCs. CDR3 region: CASRPGFLNSPLHF. Here the CDR3 DNA reads TGTGCCAGCAGGCCCGGGTTTCTTAATTCACCCCTCCACTTT. Based on the CDR3 plus reference TRBV2 and TRBJ1-6, the full variable domain is EPEVTQTPSHQVTQMGQEVILRCVPISNHLYFYWYRQILGQKVEFLVSFYNNEISEKSEIFDDQFSVERPDGSNFTLKIRSTKLEDSAMYFCASRPGFLNSPLHFGNGTRLTVT.